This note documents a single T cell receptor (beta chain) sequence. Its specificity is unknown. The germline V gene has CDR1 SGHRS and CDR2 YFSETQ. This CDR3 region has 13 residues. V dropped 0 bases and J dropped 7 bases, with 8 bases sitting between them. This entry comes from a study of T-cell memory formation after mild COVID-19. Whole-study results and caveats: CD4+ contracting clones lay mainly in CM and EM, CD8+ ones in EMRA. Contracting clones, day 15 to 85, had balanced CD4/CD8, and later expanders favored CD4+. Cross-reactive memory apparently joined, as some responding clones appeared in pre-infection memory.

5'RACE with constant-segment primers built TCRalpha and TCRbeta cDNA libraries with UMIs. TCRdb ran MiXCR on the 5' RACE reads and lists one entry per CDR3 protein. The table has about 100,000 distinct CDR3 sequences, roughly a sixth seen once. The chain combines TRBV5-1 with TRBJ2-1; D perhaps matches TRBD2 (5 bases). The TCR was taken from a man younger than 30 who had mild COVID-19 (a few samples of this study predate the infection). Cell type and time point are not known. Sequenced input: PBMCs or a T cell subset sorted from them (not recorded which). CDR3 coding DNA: TGCGCCAGCAGCTTGGGACCGGGGAATGAGCAGTTCTTC. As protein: CASSLGPGNEQFF. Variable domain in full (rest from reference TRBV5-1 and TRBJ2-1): KAGVTQTPRYLIKTRGQQVTLSCSPISGHRSVSWYQQTPGQGLQFLFEYFSETQRNKGNFPGRFSGRQFSNSRSEMNVSTLELGDSALYLCASSLGPGNEQFFGPGTRLTVL.